This T cell receptor beta chain was identified in a study of Graves' ophthalmopathy and Graves' hyperthyroidism. This CDR3 spans 16 amino acids. In germline, CDR1 is MNHEY, CDR2 SVGEGT. Trimming left V 6 bases short and J 2 bases short, with 20 bases between. Scientists amplified the TCR beta CDR3 regions from RNA transcripts. The authors performed first-round RT-PCR with HTBI primers and then a second-round multiplex PCR. MiXCR, run by TCRdb on the multiplex PCR reads, gives a single entry per CDR3 protein. Among about 380,000 distinct CDR3 sequences listed, 15% to 17% were seen once. This clonotype has at least ten counts. Uncontrolled infections, other autoimmune diseases, pregnancy or lactation barred patients from enrollment. PBMCs were obtained from roughly 9 ml of fresh peripheral blood.

V gene TRBV6-2 or TRBV6-3 combines with J gene TRBJ2-7; D unresolved. Sequencing was done on a sample of peripheral blood. This TCR was recovered from a woman between 18 and 30 years old with stable Graves' hyperthyroidism. The CDR3 loop is CASSLERTVPTYEQYF. Here the CDR3 DNA reads TGTGCCAGCAGCCTCGAAAGGACGGTACCTACCTACGAGCAGTACTTC.